This T cell receptor (beta chain) derives from a study of shared clonotypes between healthy human individuals. Some clones are missing from TCRdb's copy, which holds only in-frame ones; the method was immunoSEQ multiplex PCR. Of some 1,400,000 clones listed, roughly 96% were seen once; the top ten hold more than 0.9%. The CDR3 extends over 15 amino acids. Trimming removed 1 base from V and 5 bases from J, with 12 bases in between. CDR1 and CDR2 from the germline V gene are SGHTA and FQGTGA. Sequenced input: naive CD4+ T cells sorted from blood. Subset defined: CD45RA+ positively selected. This sequence joins TRBV7-3 and TRBJ2-1; possibly TRBD2 for D (6 bases). This receptor was taken from a man between 25 and 39 years old in good health. The CDR3 loop reads CASSLRGGRNNEQFF. CDR3 nucleotide sequence: TGTGCCAGCAGCTTAAGGGGAGGCCGGAACAATGAGCAGTTCTTC. The whole variable domain, filled in from reference TRBV7-3 and TRBJ2-1, reads GAGVSQTPSNKVTEKGKYVELRCDPISGHTALYWYRQSLGQGPEFLIYFQGTGAADDSGLPNDRFFAVRPEGSVSTLKIQRTERGDSAVYLCASSLRGGRNNEQFFGPGTRLTVL.